This T cell receptor beta chain derives from a study of cytomegalovirus exposure and HLA in healthy donors (dated by TCRdb to 2015 to 2018). Looking at the study overall: In an earlier analysis of under 600 of the donors, 250 to 300 Gb of sequence data and about 110 million unique TCR beta sequences from about 179 million T cells were reported. Around 320 gigabases of sequencing data and 80 million or so unique TCR sequences were included in an early release covering about 700 HLA-typed donors. The genetic ancestry cluster associated with self-reported Caucasian donors included approximately 85% of the 300 to 400 genotyped donors. The study aimed to test whether cataloging public T cell receptors could reveal signatures of past pathogen exposure. The T cell repertoires of 666 subjects were profiled by immunosequencing and related to cytomegalovirus serostatus. Besides the first cohort of approximately 710 subjects, a separate validation cohort made up of 95 to 150 different subjects was used. To predict cytomegalovirus infection status, the study brought together high-throughput TCR immunosequencing, statistical association of individual TCRs with disease status, and machine learning. A later analysis re-examined previously published TCR beta repertoires from hundreds of donors and added high-resolution HLA genotyping to investigate patterns of TCR occurrence. In the later analysis, no new phenotypic data were used to find candidate immune exposures; instead, reliance was placed on TCR beta sequences and their occurrence across donors. An earlier analysis of around 640 of the donors used high-throughput TCR beta sequencing to judge whether each TCR beta V gene segment behaved as functional or pseudogenic. Donor age, sex, ethnicity and CMV serostatus were compiled together with the repertoire data. A later genetic analysis took genome-wide SNP genotypes for about 65% of the 666 donors and used that subset as a discovery cohort. All discovery cohort repertoires had been generated using a single sequencing platform. Both class I and class II loci were covered by HLA typing, at four-digit resolution. Typing coverage differed by locus: A, B, C, DRB1 and DQB1 were typed in roughly 620-630 donors, DQA1 in approximately 520, DPA1 in 600 to 610, and DPB1 in around 490. Roughly five DR-DQ haplotypes were handled as single units for association and clustering, since linkage in the cohort was strong. On average, roughly 250,000 unique TCR beta nucleotide sequences were sequenced per donor among more than 350 genotyped donors of the cohort, with around 19% of those sequences being non-productive. General conclusions and limits of the study: Because counts were too low, roughly 18 rarely observed V segments, including chromosome 9 orphons, were left out of the earlier analysis of several hundred of the donors. Roughly uniform sequencing depth across donors was assumed in presence/absence analyses, although this assumption may not hold. In a later analysis, 15,000 to 20,000 TCR beta sequences were associated with specific HLA alleles at a false discovery rate of 0.05. A cluster of highly shared sequence variants was judged likely to represent a technical artifact of the sequencing pipeline. In both the original and validation cohorts, the classifier was reported to diagnose cytomegalovirus status with high specificity and sensitivity. Across donors, most TCR sequences were observed very rarely, whereas some public TCRs were present in many individuals. In vitro tests confirmed that a few of the cytomegalovirus-associated TCR beta chains recognize cytomegalovirus antigens. The authors suggested that the approach could potentially be generalized to other disease states and immunological phenotypes. In a later genetic analysis, fewer N-insertions in productive TCRs were reported among donors in an Asian-associated ancestry cluster than the approximately 630-donor mean. Assigning TCR associations to individual alleles was difficult when HLA alleles, especially DR and DQ, strongly co-occurred. A further reported finding was that TCR beta sequences accurately predicted the HLA-A and HLA-B alleles for most subjects in the first cohort. According to a later analysis, TCR association rates differed among HLA loci, with DRB1 alleles showing the most associated TCRs and HLA-C alleles showing the fewest. Because HLA typing was unavailable for some donors at each locus, only the typed subset was used in association tests. The only immune exposure information available for the cohort was CMV serostatus. Some IMGT-functional V segments, including TRBV6-2 and TRBV6-3, could not be distinguished by the 87-base-pair reads and were therefore excluded. The cohort was sequenced for TCR beta chains only, and without alpha or paired-chain data the features that could be detected were limited. In a later analysis, HLA-associated TCR beta chains showed more clonal expansion and lower generation probabilities than non-associated chains that were equally common. Broadly in line with IMGT annotations, most TCR beta V segments showed up in productive rearrangements about 87% or about 30% of the time in an earlier analysis of a few hundred of the donors. In a later genetic analysis, a missense DCLRE1C variant was associated with V-gene and J-gene trimming of TCR beta chains, and the association was replicated in an independent cohort. Correlated functional status among segregating V segments might be attributable to linkage disequilibrium, but an unknown experimental factor could not be ruled out. In the study, 150 to 200 TCR beta chains were listed as associated with cytomegalovirus. According to a later analysis, parvovirus B19, influenza, CMV and Epstein-Barr virus appeared linked to several top co-occurrence clusters. Most CMV-associated TCR beta chains appeared to be HLA-restricted in a later analysis, and the HLA associations seemed to be driven largely by CMV exposure.

Library preparation used the immunoSEQ multiplex PCR assay. A mixture of 60 forward primers for TCR Vbeta segments and 13 reverse primers for TCR Jbeta segments was used in the multiplex PCR. Amplification of the CDR3 region of rearranged TCR beta genes was performed with a multiplex PCR assay on genomic DNA. On the Illumina HiSeq System, the amplified TCR beta libraries were sequenced as 87-base-pair reads. The authors' analysis ran thus. A later analysis tallied around 87 million unique TCR beta chains across the approximately 670 repertoires, and about 12 million of those chains were shared by two or more donors. A nearest-neighbor algorithm error-corrected the raw reads and collapsed the reads into unique sequences, merging closely related sequences to remove PCR and sequencing errors. To assign V, D and J gene segments, CDR3 sequences were aligned to IMGT reference sequences. For a sequence to be retained, at least a six-nucleotide match to both a V gene segment and a J gene segment was required. A rearrangement was called productive if the CDR3 had no stop codons and remained in frame with V and J, and every other rearrangement was called non-productive. CDR3 was defined according to IMGT convention as the region running from the second conserved V-encoded cysteine to the conserved J-encoded phenylalanine. In an earlier analysis of around 540 of the donors, sequences lacking an unambiguous match to a single V gene segment were excluded. An earlier analysis of a few hundred of the donors classified V segments as functional when productive rearrangements were above 56.7% and as segregating when the standard deviation between donors was above 5%. A statistical classification framework was built for diagnosing cytomegalovirus status from the catalog of TCR beta chain sequences. V and J gene assignment, in a later analysis, came from comparing TCR nucleotide sequences with IMGT/GENE-DB human TR gene sequences. A later analysis assigned CDR3 sequences and most-parsimonious VDJ recombination scenarios with the TCRdist pipeline. In a later analysis, each TCR beta chain was defined by its CDR3 amino acid sequence together with its V-gene family, and reads without a unique V-gene family were excluded. A later analysis removed 600 or so highly shared, low-generation-probability nucleotide sequences to deal with suspected cross-contamination and a sequencing artifact. A later analysis calculated a clonal expansion index for each public chain from normalized within-repertoire ranks of inferred template counts. In a later analysis, generation probabilities were computed with a VDJ recombination model fitted to out-of-frame rearrangements, and the resulting probabilities were checked against IGoR. A later analysis scored TCR-TCR, TCR-HLA and TCR-CMV co-occurrence with hypergeometric tests, applying a repertoire-size bias correction to TCR pairs. A later analysis estimated false discovery rates by permuting HLA or CMV assignments 20 times. A later analysis grouped co-occurring TCRs with DBSCAN, adding TCRdist sequence similarity when clustering within HLA-allele-positive subsets. Repertoires with fewer than 30,000 or more than 120,000 public chains, plus five repertoires with anomalous nucleotide sharing, were excluded from co-occurrence clustering. Not all clones reach the TCRdb copy of this immuneACCESS table, which keeps in-frame sequences only. Checked studies attribute under half of the gap to unresolved V genes and leave the rest unexplained. The V and J calls and clone size come from that table; D and trimming were worked out from the DNA. The sample records under 150,000 clones, about 78% of which are singletons. About 3% of the sample belongs to the ten largest clones.

The cohort comprised 670 or so healthy bone marrow donors. Cohort members were all nominally healthy when sampled, although unrecorded immune exposures were likely present. CMV serostatus was recorded as positive for about 310 and negative for about 50% of the 666 cohort members, whereas no CMV serostatus was recorded for the donor in question. Each donor provided a peripheral blood sample, and peripheral blood mononuclear cells were used for TCR beta sequencing. The Qiagen DNeasy Blood Extraction Kit was used to extract genomic DNA from the blood cell samples. Including the terminal cysteine and phenylalanine, the CDR3 comprises 15 residues. The DNA shown is the 45-base CDR3, in frame from base 1. From V the trimming removes 5 bases and from J it removes 0 bases, while the gene matches leave 4 bases of the junction unaccounted for. CDR1 and CDR2 were assigned from the germline V gene as MGHDK and SYGVNS.

As concerns this clone: Its recognized antigen is unknown. Base qualities are not at hand, and no much larger clone is one base apart.

The specimen sequenced was PBMCs. The sequence was collected from a human donor in good health. The chain is assembled from TRBV25-1 and TRBJ2-3; the central 8 bases match TRBD1. The sequence in DNA is TGTGCCAGCAGTCTCAGGACAGGGAGCACAGATACGCAGTATTTT. Its coded protein is CASSLRTGSTDTQYF.